This T cell receptor (beta chain) was sequenced in a study of T cell responses to AZD1222 COVID-19 vaccine (dated by TCRdb to the early 2020s). At the level of the whole study: AZD1222 recipients given second doses at about 4 weeks or at about 12 weeks were pooled, since spike-specific TCR depth and breadth were not found to differ between the two schedules. A total of 240 or so trial participants underwent TCR sequencing, of whom 200 to 220 had received two doses of AZD1222 and approximately 25 had received two doses of the MenACWY control vaccine. Trial participants were enrolled by age into 18-55, 56-69 and 70-plus year subgroups, with roughly 160, 29 and 62 TCR-sequenced participants respectively.

General conclusions and limits of the study: Because no samples from the day 14 peak response were available, repertoires could be characterized only after the peak T cell response. Participants were mostly white British and included more females than males, and it was suggested by the authors that clonal diversity may have been underestimated. In the small 56-69-year group, the increase in depth fell short of significance, most likely because of low power. Spike-specific TCR breadth and depth rose significantly after two AZD1222 doses compared with day 0 and with MenACWY recipients. Nearly half of unique spike-specific TCRs reportedly recognized epitopes outside regions mutated in the B.1.351 and B.1.1.7 variants. Conclusions about previously exposed vaccinees were limited because only six AZD1222 recipients were SARS-CoV-2 seropositive at baseline. The whole spike protein was spanned by vaccine-associated CD4 TCRs, and dominant responses were seen in regions 160-218 and 743-854.

The CDR3 starts with the cysteine, ends with the phenylalanine, and has 16 residues. Only the CDR3 portion is preserved as DNA: 48 bases, with reading frame beginning at the first base. The V end gives up 0 bases and the J end 1 base, leaving 5 bases in the junction not matched to a gene. Reading the germline V gene (reference sequence) gives CDR1 SGHNT and CDR2 YYREEE. This clone was seen a single time. There is no known antigen for this receptor. Within one base of it there is no much larger clone, and no base qualities were kept. The CDR3 regions of human TCRbeta chains were analyzed by immunosequencing. Per the source publication's procedure: TCRs in the repertoires were compared against a reference library of SARS-CoV-2-specific TCRs that had been generated with the MIRA antigen-specificity platform. Breadth meant the fraction of unique TCRs that were SARS-CoV-2-associated, whereas depth meant the fraction of total T cells that were SARS-CoV-2-associated. Using the MIRA data, each spike-specific TCR was mapped to the spike region that the TCR reacts to and placed in a CD4 or CD8 class. Log10-transformed breadth and depth values were compared by one-way ANOVA with Sidak's multiple comparisons tests. TCRdb holds this immuneACCESS table with in-frame rearrangements only. Some clones are missing; in checked studies, unresolved V genes explain under half, and the rest has no known cause. V and J calls plus clone size are reproduced from that table; the DNA served to infer D and trimming. This sample lists 200,000 or so clones; 94% were detected once. The ten most abundant clones make up 7.5% to 9.5% of the sample.

Interpreted using the paper, the time point label stands for: baseline before first vaccination. Vaccinee samples came from UK trials COV001 and COV002, including a single-blind randomized controlled phase 2/3 trial of AZD1222 (ChAdOx1 nCoV-19) in healthy adults. For TCRbeta chain sequencing, PBMC samples from trial participants were taken at day 0 and at day 28 after the second dose. This receptor was taken from an adult in good health. The chain is made from TRBV5-4 and TRBJ1-1; 8 central nucleotides agree with TRBD1. The sample here was peripheral blood, taken on day 0 of AZD1222 vaccination. The DNA sequence follows: TGTGCCAGCAGCTTGGGTGGACAGGGTGGGAACACTGAAGCTTTCTTT. This yields the protein CASSLGGQGGNTEAFF.